The 9 T cell receptor beta chains below were found in one sample sequenced in a study of cytomegalovirus exposure and HLA in healthy donors. The PCR contained 60 Vbeta and 13 Jbeta primers. Profiled with immunoSEQ multiplex PCR; TCRdb holds only in-frame clones, not every one. The repertoire includes roughly 67,000 clones, about four fifths of them detected once, and roughly 2.9% sits in the top ten. Sequenced sample: PBMCs. These receptors were collected from a woman aged 25-40 years in good health and CMV-seronegative.

This clone has a single count. The genes are TRBV5-4 and TRBJ1-2; D is undetermined. Trimming removed 0 bases at V and 12 bases at J, with 12 bases between. The CDR3 consists of 12 residues. Per germline, CDR1 SGHNT and CDR2 YYREEE (reference sequence). CDR3 coding DNA: TGTGCCAGCAGCTTGGCCGCAAGAGAGAACACCTTC. It codes for CASSLAARENTF.

The rearrangement links TRBV6-1 to TRBJ1-5; 7 bases align to TRBD1. Losses at the gene ends were 4 bases for V and 5 bases for J; bases not matched to a gene: 8. CDR3 size: 15 residues. Germline assignment: CDR1 MNHNS and CDR2 SASEGT. The CDR3 is CASSGGETGYQPQHF. Here the CDR3 DNA reads TGTGCCAGCAGTGGGGGTGAGACAGGGTATCAGCCCCAGCATTTT.

CDR3 DNA sequence: TGTGCCAGCAGTGAAAGAGGACAGGGGTGGATCCCAGATACGCAGTATTTT. Protein: CASSERGQGWIPDTQYF. This chain connects TRBV2 to TRBJ2-3; 9 nucleotides line up with TRBD1. The germline V gene has CDR1 SNHLY and CDR2 FYNNEI. The CDR3 length is 17 residues. V was pared by 2 bases and J by 4 bases, with 10 bases of the junction left unmatched.

The CDR3 sequence: CASSPGTGVGNTEAFF. The CDR3 coding sequence is TGTGCCAGCAGCCCAGGGACAGGGGTCGGGAACACTGAAGCTTTCTTT. The chain combines TRBV7-9 with TRBJ1-1; 10 bases match TRBD1. The V segment lost 5 bases and the J segment 1 base; nucleotides outside the gene matches: 7. Germline lookup yields CDR1 SEHNR and CDR2 FQNEAQ (reference sequence). The CDR3 has 16 amino acids.

This chain joins TRBV10-3 and TRBJ1-4; 7 bases agree with TRBD1. The germline CDR1 and CDR2 sequences are ENHRY and SYGVKD. This CDR3 comprises 12 residues. J lost 7 bases, V lost 4 bases, and 0 bases had no gene match. CDR3 bases: TGTGCCATCAGTGGACAGGGTGAAAAACTGTTTTTT. Protein: CAISGQGEKLFF.

V is TRBV9 and J is TRBJ2-5, with D possibly being TRBD1 (6 bases). Trimming left V 0 bases short and J 3 bases short, with 12 bases between. The germline V gene has CDR1 SGDLS and CDR2 YYNGEE. The CDR3 is 15 amino acids. CDR3 residues: CASSVAGQREETQYF. The CDR3 DNA reads as TGTGCCAGCAGCGTAGCCGGACAGAGAGAAGAGACCCAGTACTTC.

The rearrangement links TRBV7-8 to TRBJ1-5; D unresolved. The CDR3 runs to 14 residues. Germline V gene data show CDR1 as SGHVS and CDR2 as FQNEAQ. V dropped 5 bases and J dropped 0 bases, with 8 bases sitting between them. Here the CDR3 reads CASSHSYSNQPQHF. CDR3 DNA: TGTGCCAGCAGCCACAGCTATAGCAATCAGCCCCAGCATTTT.

This clone was observed a single time. The J gene is TRBJ1-2, the V gene TRBV11-2; D gene uncertain. CDR3 length: 14 residues. Germline loops: CDR1 SGHAT, CDR2 FQNNGV. V dropped 5 bases and J dropped 4 bases, with 14 bases sitting between them. The DNA of the CDR3 is TGTGCCAGCAGCCCCGGCGGGCACAGCTATGGCTACACCTTC. It codes for CASSPGGHSYGYTF.

This chain links TRBV5-1 with TRBJ2-7; 7 bases are shared with TRBD2. J was trimmed by 3 bases and V by 3 bases; bases with no gene match: 15. Per germline, CDR1 SGHRS and CDR2 YFSETQ. The CDR3 runs to 17 residues. The CDR3 sequence: CASSSNQWGGPLYEQYF. For the CDR3, the DNA is TGCGCCAGCAGCTCCAATCAATGGGGGGGACCCCTCTACGAGCAGTACTTC. Together with reference TRBV5-1 and TRBJ2-7, the CDR3 gives the full variable domain: KAGVTQTPRYLIKTRGQQVTLSCSPISGHRSVSWYQQTPGQGLQFLFEYFSETQRNKGNFPGRFSGRQFSNSRSEMNVSTLELGDSALYLCASSSNQWGGPLYEQYFGPGTRLTVT.